These 16 T cell receptor beta chains were all obtained from the same sample, sequenced in a study of blood T cell repertoires in COVID-19. TCRdb's copy holds only in-frame clones and misses some; the assay was immunoSEQ multiplex PCR. This table holds approximately 270,000 clones, 75% to 90% found once. The sequenced sample consisted of PBMCs or T cells enriched from blood (not recorded which). These receptor sequences come from a woman aged 25 to 45 who had recovered from COVID-19.

CDR3 in DNA: TGTGCCACCGATCATCTAGGCGAACCGGGAGCTTTCTTT. Amino acid sequence: CATDHLGEPGAFF. The chain links TRBV19 to TRBJ1-1; D not certain. Germline CDR1 is LNHDA and CDR2 is SQIVND (reference sequence). CDR3 length equals 13 residues. Trimming cost V 10 bases and J 10 bases, with 22 bases left between them.

V and J are TRBV15 and TRBJ1-1; 8 bases align to TRBD1. The V gene's germline CDR1 is LNHNV and CDR2 YYDKDF (reference sequence). V lost 0 bases, J lost 0 bases, and 18 bases stayed unmatched. The CDR3 is 21 residues long. The CDR3 nucleotides are TGTGCCACCAGCAGAGATACGGTTGAAGGGACAGGAGAATTCATGAACACTGAAGCTTTCTTT. This translates into CATSRDTVEGTGEFMNTEAFF.

CDR3 loop: CASSLPRGAAGNEQFF. The CDR3, as DNA: TGTGCCAGCAGCTTGCCTCGCGGGGCCGCAGGGAATGAGCAGTTCTTC. This sequence joins TRBV7-8 and TRBJ2-1; possible D gene TRBD2, 6 bases. The length of the CDR3 is 16 residues. Trimming removed 3 bases at V and 7 bases at J, with 19 bases between. Germline loops: CDR1 SGHVS, CDR2 FQNEAQ.

CDR3 sequence: CASSFRGAVNQETQYF. The CDR3 nucleotides read TGTGCCAGCAGCTTCCGGGGGGCAGTGAACCAAGAGACCCAGTACTTC. J is TRBJ2-5 and V is TRBV5-4, with a tentative D call TRBD2 (7 bases). The CDR3 contains 16 residues. V was pared by 2 bases and J by 0 bases, with 14 bases between. Germline CDR1 and CDR2: SGHNT and YYREEE (reference sequence).

The chain recombines TRBV10-3 with TRBJ2-7, with TRBD2 matching 9 bases. Germline V gives CDR1 ENHRY, CDR2 SYGVKD. The J segment lost 6 bases and the V segment lost 6 bases, leaving 6 bases of the junction unmatched. This CDR3 has 13 amino acids. CDR3 residues: CAISGLASGEQYF. The CDR3 DNA is TGTGCCATCAGCGGACTAGCGTCTGGCGAGCAGTACTTC.

The rearrangement uses TRBV7-7 and TRBJ2-3; D not certain. Per germline, CDR1 SSHAT and CDR2 FNYEAQ (reference sequence). This CDR3 has 20 amino acids. Trimming left V 5 bases short and J 7 bases short, with 34 bases between. The CDR3: CASSEVPLVTPRKTDYTQYF. The CDR3 nucleotides read TGTGCCAGCAGCGAGGTCCCTTTAGTAACACCGCGCAAAACTGACTATACGCAGTATTTT.

The CDR3 sequence is CASSELGALYEQYF. The CDR3 DNA reads TGTGCCAGCAGTGAATTAGGGGCCCTCTACGAGCAGTACTTC. The chain carries TRBV6-1 and TRBJ2-7, with TRBD1 as a possible D gene (5 bases). The CDR3 runs 14 residues. Germline lookup yields CDR1 MNHNS and CDR2 SASEGT. Trimming pared 2 bases from V and 3 bases from J, leaving 11 bases between.

A remark on this clone: Within the sample, other DNA sequences also encode this same CDR3. This chain links TRBV7-9 with TRBJ2-5, with D maybe TRBD1 (6 bases). Trimming cost V 5 bases and J 2 bases, with 9 bases left between them. Germline CDR1 SEHNR, CDR2 FQNEAQ (reference sequence). The CDR3 has 13 residues. CDR3 nucleotides: TGTGCCAGCAGCCCTGGACAGCAAGAGACCCAGTACTTC. This gives the protein CASSPGQQETQYF. Filled out from reference TRBV7-9 and TRBJ2-5, the complete variable domain reads DTGVSQNPRHKITKRGQNVTFRCDPISEHNRLYWYRQTLGQGPEFLTYFQNEAQLEKSRLLSDRFSAERPKGSFSTLEIQRTEQGDSAMYLCASSPGQQETQYFGPGTRLLVL.

This clone appeared a single time. The V and J genes are TRBV3-1 (or the pseudogene TRBV3-2) and TRBJ2-7; a weak D match, TRBD2 (6 bases). Germline CDR1 and CDR2: LGHDT and YNNKEL (reference sequence). CDR3 length: 14 amino acids. The V gene lost 0 bases and the J gene lost 2 bases, with 8 bases spanning the gap. CDR3: CASSQEGLAYEQYF. For the CDR3, the DNA is TGTGCCAGCAGCCAAGAGGGACTGGCCTACGAGCAGTACTTC.

The rearrangement joins TRBV24-1 to TRBJ1-1, with TRBD1 identical over 9 bases. J was trimmed by 5 bases and V by 3 bases; bases with no gene match: 6. Germline V lookup: CDR1 KGHDR, CDR2 SFDVKD. The length of the CDR3 is 15 residues. The CDR3 sequence: CATSDQRTGVTEAFF. CDR3 bases: TGTGCCACCAGTGATCAGAGGACAGGGGTAACTGAAGCTTTCTTT.

The rearrangement joins TRBV5-1 to TRBJ1-4; 7 bases align to TRBD1. The CDR3 is 16 amino acids. In germline, CDR1 is SGHRS, CDR2 YFSETQ. Trimming took 4 bases from V and 0 from J; bases not matched to a gene: 6. This CDR3 reads CASSLYRGPTNEKLFF. Here the CDR3 DNA reads TGCGCCAGCAGCCTCTACAGGGGCCCAACTAATGAAAAACTGTTTTTT.

The chain couples TRBV25-1 to TRBJ1-2; D perhaps matches TRBD1 (6 bases). Germline CDR1 and CDR2: MGHDK and SYGVNS. V was trimmed by 8 bases and J by 0 bases, leaving 16 bases between them. The CDR3 has 15 amino acids. CDR3 in amino acids: CASSPRGRPNYGYTF. CDR3 DNA sequence: TGTGCCAGCTCCCCCAGGGGCCGTCCTAACTATGGCTACACCTTC.

The V gene is TRBV19, the J gene TRBJ2-2; perhaps TRBD2 as D (5 bases). V shed 0 bases and J shed 6 bases, with 11 bases lying between them. The length of the CDR3 is 15 residues. Germline assignment: CDR1 LNHDA and CDR2 SQIVND (reference sequence). The CDR3 DNA is TGTGCCAGTAGTATAGATAAGAGGGTTGCCGGGGAGCTGTTTTTT. Its protein product is CASSIDKRVAGELFF.

J is TRBJ2-3 and V is TRBV4-1; 7 bases match TRBD1. The CDR3 is made up of 13 amino acids. From germline, CDR1 is MGHRA and CDR2 YSYEKL. After removal of 4 bases from V and 5 bases from J, the junction contained 3 bases not matched to a gene. The CDR3 reads CASSPDREDTQYF. In DNA, the CDR3 is TGCGCCAGCAGCCCCGACAGGGAAGATACGCAGTATTTT.

The rearrangement uses TRBV7-2 and TRBJ2-1; TRBD1 might be the D (5 bases). Germline CDR1 and CDR2: SGHTA and FQGNSA. Trimming removed 3 bases from V and 5 bases from J, with 11 bases in between. The CDR3 sequence is 14 residues long. The CDR3 DNA reads TGTGCCAGCAGCTTCCGAGACAGACACAATGAGCAGTTCTTC. Encoded protein: CASSFRDRHNEQFF.

The chain combines TRBV18 with TRBJ1-3; a weak D match, TRBD1 (6 bases). Germline V gene lookup returns CDR1 KGHSH and CDR2 LQKENI. Trimming removed 1 base from V and 0 bases from J, with 13 bases in between. The CDR3 length is 17 residues. The CDR3 DNA reads TGTGCCAGCTCACCACTTCAGGGGACGAGCTCTGGAAACACCATATATTTT. Its protein product is CASSPLQGTSSGNTIYF.